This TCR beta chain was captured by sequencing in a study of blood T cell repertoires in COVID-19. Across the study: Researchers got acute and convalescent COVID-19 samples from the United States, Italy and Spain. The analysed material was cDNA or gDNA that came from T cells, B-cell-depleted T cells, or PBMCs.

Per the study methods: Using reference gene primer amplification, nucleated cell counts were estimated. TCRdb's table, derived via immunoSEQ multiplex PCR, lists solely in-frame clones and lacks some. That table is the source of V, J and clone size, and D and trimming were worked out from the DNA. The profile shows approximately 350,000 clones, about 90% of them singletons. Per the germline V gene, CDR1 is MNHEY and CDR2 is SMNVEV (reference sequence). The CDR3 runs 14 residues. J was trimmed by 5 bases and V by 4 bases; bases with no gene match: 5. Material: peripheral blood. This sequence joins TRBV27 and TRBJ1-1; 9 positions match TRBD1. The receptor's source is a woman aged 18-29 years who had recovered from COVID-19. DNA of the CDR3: TGTGCCAGCAGTTACCGGGACAGGGAAACTGAAGCTTTCTTT. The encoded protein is CASSYRDRETEAFF.